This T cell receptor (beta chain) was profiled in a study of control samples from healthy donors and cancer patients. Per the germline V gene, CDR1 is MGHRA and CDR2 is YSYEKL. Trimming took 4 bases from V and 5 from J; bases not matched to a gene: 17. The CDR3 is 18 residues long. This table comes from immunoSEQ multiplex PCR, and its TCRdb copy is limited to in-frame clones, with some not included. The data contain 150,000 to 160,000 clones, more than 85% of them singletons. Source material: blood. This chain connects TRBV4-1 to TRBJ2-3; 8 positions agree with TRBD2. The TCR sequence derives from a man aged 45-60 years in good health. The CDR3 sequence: CASSLRGGTGGKGDTQYF. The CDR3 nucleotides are TGCGCCAGCAGCCTCCGGGGAGGCACGGGAGGGAAGGGAGATACGCAGTATTTT.